This T cell receptor beta chain was captured by sequencing in a study of naive and memory T cell subsets. General study results and limits: In CD4 and CD8 cells, diversity dropped from naive through EMRA. Naive repertoires, especially CD8, held a few larger clonotypes, possibly memory cells re-expressing CD45RA.

Two oligonucleotides, mixed equimolar, formed the beta constant-region primer covering TRBC1 and TRBC2. Four rounds of PCR amplified the ligated cDNA using nested alpha and beta constant-region primers plus SP2. From the UMI-ligation and nested PCR reads, TCRdb called clonotypes with MiXCR, one entry per CDR3 protein. Of roughly 83,000 distinct CDR3 sequences listed, approximately 11% are singletons. Details on this clonotype: The target antigen is unknown.

Four subsets defined by CD45RA and CD27 were sorted after CD3, CD4, CD8 and live/dead staining. Germline V gives CDR1 SGHTA, CDR2 FQGNSA. Unmatched junction bases numbered 3, after V lost 4 bases and J lost 2 bases. The CDR3 is 15 amino acids. V and J are TRBV7-2 and TRBJ2-7; 12 nucleotides align to TRBD1. Specimen: naive CD4+ T cells from blood. This receptor was taken from a human donor in good health. The CDR3 loop is CASSSGTGGPYEQYF. For the CDR3, the DNA is TGTGCCAGCAGCTCCGGGACAGGGGGCCCCTACGAGCAGTACTTC.